The rows below give T cell receptor beta chains drawn from one sample of a study of blood T cell repertoires in COVID-19. The assay was immunoSEQ multiplex PCR, and TCRdb's table has in-frame clones only and misses some. Of about 140,000 clones in the sample, 85% to 90% are singletons; the top ten hold roughly 3.2%. Input material: peripheral blood. The receptors originated from a woman aged 55-75 years with active COVID-19. Each CDR3 is given with its conserved first and last residue. D genes are given only for firm matches. Not all rows give a size; the values are once, few, many and, for expanded clones, a class.

>TRBV28|-|17|TRBJ2-1|TRBD2
CASSLYRTSGRLNEQFF
TGTGCCAGCAGTTTATATAGGACTAGCGGGAGGCTGAATGAGCAGTTCTTC
>TRBV28|once|16|TRBJ2-7|TRBD2
CASYTAALAGPGEQYF
TGTGCCAGCTATACCGCTGCCTTAGCGGGACCCGGGGAGCAGTACTTC
>TRBV6-2/TRBV6-3|few|13|TRBJ1-2|-
CASSGGTVDGYTF
TGTGCCAGCAGCGGGGGGACGGTCGATGGCTACACCTTC
>TRBV5-1|-|18|TRBJ2-3|TRBD2
CASSLGATSGRATDTQYF
TGCGCCAGCAGCTTGGGGGCCACTAGCGGGAGGGCCACAGATACGCAGTATTTT
>TRBV5-1|-|15|TRBJ2-5|-
CASSLGSSGYETQYF
TGCGCCAGCAGCTTAGGTTCGTCAGGGTATGAGACCCAGTACTTC
>TRBV27|-|14|TRBJ2-6|TRBD1
CASRTGVGANVLTF
TGTGCCAGCCGGACAGGGGTTGGGGCCAACGTCCTGACTTTC
>TRBV6-6|-|14|TRBJ2-1|-
CASMGLARNNEQFF
TGTGCCAGCATGGGGCTAGCGAGAAACAATGAGCAGTTCTTC
>TRBV5-1|-|17|TRBJ1-1|-
CASSLTLRAGSDTEAFF
TGCGCCAGCAGTTTGACCCTACGCGCGGGTTCCGACACTGAAGCTTTCTTT
>TRBV15|-|16|TRBJ1-2|TRBD1
CATSRVGQGNDYGYTF
TGTGCCACCAGCAGAGTCGGACAGGGGAACGACTATGGCTACACCTTC
>TRBV28|-|13|TRBJ1-2|TRBD1
CASSPDRGRGYTF
TGTGCCAGCAGCCCTGACAGGGGCCGTGGCTACACCTTC
>TRBV4-3|once|15|TRBJ2-7|TRBD2
CASSQTSGRVYEQYF
TGCGCCAGCAGCCAAACTAGCGGGAGGGTATACGAGCAGTACTTC
>TRBV4-2|once|16|TRBJ2-6|TRBD1
CASSRQGASGANVLTF
TGTGCCAGCAGCCGTCAGGGGGCGTCTGGGGCCAACGTCCTGACTTTC
>TRBV9|few|14|TRBJ1-1|-
CASATGLAPEGAFF
TGTGCCAGCGCCACGGGCCTCGCGCCTGAGGGAGCTTTCTTT
>TRBV10-1|-|15|TRBJ1-4|TRBD1
CASSFFKWTGGKLFF
TGCGCCAGCAGTTTTTTTAAGTGGACAGGGGGGAAACTGTTTTTT
>TRBV7-8|-|17|TRBJ2-7|TRBD2
CASSKSGRADALGEQYF
TGTGCCAGCAGCAAGAGCGGGAGGGCCGATGCTCTTGGGGAGCAGTACTTC
>TRBV11-2|once|13|TRBJ1-2|-
CASSLRTALGYTF
TGTGCCAGCAGCTTAAGGACAGCTCTTGGCTACACCTTC
>TRBV2|-|14|TRBJ2-3|TRBD2
CARNPGLNTDTQYF
TGTGCCAGAAACCCGGGACTAAACACAGATACGCAGTATTTT
>TRBV11-2|-|16|TRBJ2-3|TRBD2
CASSFPGLAGVDTQYF
TGTGCCAGCAGCTTTCCGGGACTAGCGGGAGTAGATACGCAGTATTTT
>TRBV27|-|15|TRBJ2-7|TRBD2
CASRAVAGGYYEQYF
TGTGCCAGCAGGGCCGTAGCGGGAGGTTACTACGAGCAGTACTTC
>TRBV4-1|-|15|TRBJ2-3|-
CASSQDRIARDTQYF
TGCGCCAGCAGCCAAGATAGGATAGCGAGGGATACGCAGTATTTT
>TRBV27|-|15|TRBJ1-5|TRBD1
CASSHPGQGGQPQHF
TGTGCCAGCAGTCATCCGGGACAGGGAGGTCAGCCCCAGCATTTT
>TRBV28|-|14|TRBJ1-1|-
CASRPEAPKGGAFF
TGTGCCAGCAGACCCGAGGCCCCTAAAGGGGGAGCTTTCTTT
>TRBV6-5|once|14|TRBJ2-7|TRBD2
CASSGRAGSGEQYF
TGTGCCAGCAGCGGGAGGGCCGGATCCGGCGAGCAGTACTTC
>TRBV5-8|-|14|TRBJ2-4|-
CASSLRVAKNIQYF
TGTGCCAGCAGCTTGCGAGTAGCCAAAAACATTCAGTACTTC
>TRBV11-2|-|13|TRBJ2-7|-
CASSPAQAYEQYF
TGTGCCAGCAGCCCGGCCCAGGCCTACGAGCAGTACTTC
>TRBV3-1/TRBV3-2|-|17|TRBJ2-1|TRBD2
CASSLIRLAGSNNEQFF
TGTGCCAGCAGCCTTATACGACTAGCGGGATCCAACAATGAGCAGTTCTTC
>TRBV28|-|13|TRBJ1-2|TRBD1
CASSLQGANGYTF
TGTGCCAGCAGTTTACAGGGGGCGAACGGCTACACCTTC
>TRBV29-1|few|17|TRBJ2-1|TRBD2
CSVDPPSGVGSYNEQFF
TGCAGCGTTGACCCCCCTAGCGGGGTGGGCTCCTACAATGAGCAGTTCTTC
>TRBV28|few|14|TRBJ2-7|-
CASSADRPPYEQYF
TGTGCCAGCAGTGCCGACAGGCCCCCCTACGAGCAGTACTTC
>TRBV6-6|-|16|TRBJ2-3|TRBD2
CASSYSTRETPDTQYF
TGTGCCAGCAGTTACTCGACGCGGGAGACGCCAGATACGCAGTATTTT
>TRBV5-1|-|13|TRBJ2-7|-
CASSLETYYEQYF
TGCGCCAGCAGCTTGGAAACCTACTACGAGCAGTACTTC
>TRBV7-9|-|16|TRBJ2-2|-
CASSLRQGGYTGELFF
TGTGCCAGCAGCTTACGCCAGGGGGGATACACCGGGGAGCTGTTTTTT
>TRBV29-1|-|13|TRBJ1-5|-
CSVGTGYGQPQHF
TGCAGCGTTGGCACAGGGTACGGTCAGCCCCAGCATTTT
>TRBV7-9|-|12|TRBJ2-7|-
CASSSQGYEQYF
TGTGCCAGCAGCTCACAGGGCTACGAGCAGTACTTC
>TRBV29-1|-|12|TRBJ1-2|-
CSVGRGTDGYTF
TGCAGCGTCGGCCGGGGTACGGATGGCTACACCTTC
>TRBV7-8|few|19|TRBJ2-4|TRBD2
CASSLIPGLAGGAKNIQYF
TGTGCCAGCAGCTTAATACCGGGACTAGCGGGAGGGGCCAAAAACATTCAGTACTTC
>TRBV4-1|once|16|TRBJ2-1|-
CASSRGVGPSYNEQFF
TGCGCCAGCAGCCGGGGCGTTGGCCCGTCCTACAATGAGCAGTTCTTC
>TRBV5-6|-|15|TRBJ2-1|-
CASSLASGYSNEQFF
TGTGCCAGCAGCTTGGCGTCAGGGTATTCCAATGAGCAGTTCTTC
>TRBV14|-|17|TRBJ1-5|TRBD1
CASRHKDRGNFHQPQHF
TGTGCCAGCAGGCATAAGGACAGGGGAAATTTTCATCAGCCCCAGCATTTT
>TRBV30|-|17|TRBJ1-5|TRBD1
CAWSEQGAGSRNQPQHF
TGTGCCTGGAGCGAACAGGGGGCCGGTTCTCGCAATCAGCCCCAGCATTTT
>TRBV6-2/TRBV6-3|-|16|TRBJ2-1|TRBD1
CASSGPSRGLFDEQFF
TGTGCCAGCAGTGGCCCCAGCAGGGGGCTCTTCGATGAGCAGTTCTTC
>TRBV9|-|15|TRBJ2-3|TRBD2
CASSVGTSGTDTQYF
TGTGCCAGCAGCGTAGGGACTAGCGGAACAGATACGCAGTATTTT
>TRBV6-5|-|15|TRBJ2-2|TRBD1
CASRKTGGDTGELFF
TGTGCCAGCAGAAAGACAGGGGGGGACACCGGGGAGCTGTTTTTT
>TRBV4-1|once|15|TRBJ2-4|-
CASSHITGLANIQYF
TGCGCCAGCAGCCATATCACAGGGCTTGCGAACATTCAGTACTTC
>TRBV25-1|-|16|TRBJ1-3|-
CASTLQFHREGNTIYF
TGTGCCAGTACGCTTCAGTTCCACAGAGAAGGAAACACCATATATTTT
>TRBV9|-|14|TRBJ2-3|-
CASSVRQGRDTQYF
TGTGCCAGCAGCGTACGGCAGGGTAGAGATACGCAGTATTTT
>TRBV18|few|13|TRBJ1-5|-
CASSPVGNQPQHF
TGTGCCAGCTCACCAGTAGGCAATCAGCCCCAGCATTTT
>TRBV7-8|-|14|TRBJ1-2|-
CASSQQGTDYGYTF
TGTGCCAGCAGCCAGCAGGGTACGGACTATGGCTACACCTTC
>TRBV7-2|-|14|TRBJ1-1|TRBD1
CASSSSTGGTEAFF
TGTGCCAGCAGCTCGTCGACAGGGGGCACTGAAGCTTTCTTT
>TRBV28|-|17|TRBJ2-7|TRBD2
CASMKGLAGPSSYEQYF
TGTGCCAGCATGAAGGGACTAGCGGGCCCGAGCTCCTACGAGCAGTACTTC
>TRBV28|-|12|TRBJ1-4|-
CASSFTNEKLFF
TGTGCCAGCAGTTTTACAAATGAAAAACTGTTTTTT
>TRBV11-2|-|18|TRBJ2-5|TRBD2
CASSLTATSGRVVETQYF
TGTGCCAGCAGCTTGACCGCTACTAGCGGGAGGGTTGTGGAGACCCAGTACTTC
>TRBV7-9|-|15|TRBJ2-7|TRBD2
CASSLGGGGPAEQYF
TGTGCCAGCAGCTTAGGGGGGGGAGGGCCTGCCGAGCAGTACTTC